This T cell receptor (beta chain) was identified in a study of Graves' ophthalmopathy and Graves' hyperthyroidism. Broader study findings: Blood also carried most expanded thyroid clonotypes exceeding 0.001 frequency. The model achieved roughly 66% sensitivity and roughly 72% specificity for ophthalmopathy progression.

Germline CDR1 and CDR2: SGDLS and YYNGEE. The V gene lost 0 bases and the J gene lost 0 bases, with 7 bases spanning the gap. This CDR3 spans 15 amino acids. RNA transcripts were the source from which TCR beta CDR3 regions were amplified. HTBI primers primed a first-round RT-PCR, and a second-round multiplex PCR followed. TCRdb re-analysed the multiplex PCR reads in MiXCR, keeping a single row per CDR3 protein. The repertoire holds 680,000 or so distinct CDR3 sequences, with 22% as singletons. In this sample, this clonotype turned up a few times. Its target is unknown. Input material: peripheral blood. The chain recombines TRBV9 with TRBJ1-5; D is uncertain. The source is a woman between 18 and 29 years old with stable Graves' hyperthyroidism. Some clones in this sample may be carry-over from other donors' samples. CDR3: CASSVGADSNQPQHF. CDR3 nucleotides: TGTGCCAGCAGCGTAGGGGCAGATAGCAATCAGCCCCAGCATTTT.